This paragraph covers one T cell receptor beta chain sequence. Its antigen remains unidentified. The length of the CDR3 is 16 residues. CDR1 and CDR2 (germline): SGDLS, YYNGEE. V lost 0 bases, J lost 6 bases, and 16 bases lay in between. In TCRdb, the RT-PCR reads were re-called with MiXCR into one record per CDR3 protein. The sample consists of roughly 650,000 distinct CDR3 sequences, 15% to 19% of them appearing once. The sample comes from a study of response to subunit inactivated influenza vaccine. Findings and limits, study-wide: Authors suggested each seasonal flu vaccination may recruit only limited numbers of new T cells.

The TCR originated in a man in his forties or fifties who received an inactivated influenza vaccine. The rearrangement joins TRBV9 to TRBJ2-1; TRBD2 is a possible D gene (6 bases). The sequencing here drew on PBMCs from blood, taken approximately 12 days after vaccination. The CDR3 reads CASSVGPEGSSNEQFF. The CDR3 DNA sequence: TGTGCCAGCAGCGTAGGCCCGGAGGGGAGCTCCAATGAGCAGTTCTTC. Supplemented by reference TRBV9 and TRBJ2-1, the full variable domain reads DSGVTQTPKHLITATGQRVTLRCSPRSGDLSVYWYQQSLDQGLQFLIQYYNGEERAKGNILERFSAQQFPDLHSELNLSSLELGDSALYFCASSVGPEGSSNEQFFGPGTRLTVL.